These 31 T cell receptor beta chains originate from one sample sequenced in a study of glioma-infiltrating T cells. The iRepertoire nested amplicon-rescue multiplex PCR amplified TCR alpha and beta CDR3s from RNA. A single record per CDR3 protein comes from TCRdb applying MiXCR to the multiplex PCR reads. The sample has roughly 350,000 distinct CDR3 sequences; 41% are singletons. Sequenced material: glioma tissue, nonneoplastic brain tissue, or PBMCs (not recorded which). The origin of the receptors is a human donor with low-grade glioma or glioblastoma, undergoing nonglioma brain surgery, or in good health (not recorded which).

Concerning this clonotype itself: Just one base apart from a much larger clone, this may be a read error. The gene calls are TRBV6-5 and TRBJ2-3, with D unclear. Per the germline V gene, CDR1 is MNHEY and CDR2 is SVGAGI. The CDR3 contains 14 residues. Trimming stripped 6 bases from V and 7 bases from J, with 17 bases between. CDR3 protein: CASSLTRTTNTQYF. As DNA, the CDR3 is TGTGCCAGCAGCCTAACACGGACGACGAATACGCAGTATTTT.

The gene calls are TRBV2 and TRBJ2-7; 8 bases fit TRBD1. J lost 2 bases, V lost 6 bases, and 6 bases had no gene match. CDR1 SNHLY and CDR2 FYNNEI come from the germline V gene. The CDR3 spans 14 residues. CDR3 loop: CASSDRGGPYEQYF. DNA for the CDR3: TGTGCCAGCAGCGACAGGGGAGGCCCCTACGAGCAGTACTTC.

CDR3 residues: CASSEETVYEQYF. For the CDR3, the DNA is TGTGCCAGCAGTGAAGAAACAGTATACGAGCAGTACTTC. This chain links TRBV2 with TRBJ2-7; D is unresolved. The CDR3 is 13 amino acids. Per germline, CDR1 SNHLY and CDR2 FYNNEI. Trimming shortened V by 1 base and J by 4 bases, and 8 bases separated the two germline ends. The whole variable domain, filled in from reference TRBV2 and TRBJ2-7, reads EPEVTQTPSHQVTQMGQEVILRCVPISNHLYFYWYRQILGQKVEFLVSFYNNEISEKSEIFDDQFSVERPDGSNFTLKIRSTKLEDSAMYFCASSEETVYEQYFGPGTRLTVT.

This clonotype was counted many times. This chain joins TRBV6-1 and TRBJ1-6, with a possible D match to TRBD1 (6 bases). Trimming left V 5 bases short and J 10 bases short, with 12 bases between. The germline CDR1 and CDR2 sequences are MNHNS and SASEGT. The CDR3 is 13 residues long. The CDR3 DNA reads TGTGCCAGCAGTTTACAGGGAAACTCACCCCTCCACTTT. This sequence encodes CASSLQGNSPLHF.

A remark on this clonotype: A much bigger clone sits one base away, suggesting this may be a read error. The chain carries TRBV27 and TRBJ2-5; a possible D gene is TRBD1 (5 bases). Trimming pared 2 bases from V and 1 base from J, leaving 14 bases between. The CDR3 contains 16 residues. Germline V gives CDR1 MNHEY, CDR2 SMNVEV (reference sequence). CDR3 DNA sequence: TGTGCCAGCAGTTTACGGACAAGGACACTCCAAGAGACCCAGTACTTC. Translating it yields CASSLRTRTLQETQYF.

There are many counts of this clonotype. The J gene is TRBJ2-3, the V gene TRBV20-1; 9 positions agree with TRBD2. Per germline, CDR1 DFQATT and CDR2 SNEGSKA (reference sequence). This CDR3 region has 17 residues. The V segment lost 0 bases and the J segment 2 bases; nucleotides outside the gene matches: 9. This CDR3 reads CSARDHLAGIYTDTQYF. The CDR3 DNA is TGCAGTGCTAGAGATCACCTAGCGGGGATTTACACAGATACGCAGTATTTT.

This clonotype was counted at least ten times. The V gene is TRBV20-1, the J gene TRBJ2-1; unclear D gene. Trimming pared 0 bases from V and 7 bases from J, leaving 16 bases between. The CDR3 extends over 15 amino acids. CDR1 is DFQATT and CDR2 is SNEGSKA in the germline V gene (reference sequence). The CDR3 DNA reads as TGCAGTGCTAGAGAGAAGGGTTCGGTATGGAATGAGCAGTTCTTC. It specifies CSAREKGSVWNEQFF.

The V gene is TRBV18, the J gene TRBJ1-3; TRBD1 is a possible D gene (5 bases). Germline V gene data show CDR1 as KGHSH and CDR2 as LQKENI. V dropped 4 bases and J dropped 0 bases, with 13 bases sitting between them. The CDR3 length is 16 residues. The CDR3 region is CASSQSARGSGNTIYF. The DNA for the CDR3 is TGTGCCAGCTCACAATCCGCGAGGGGCTCTGGAAACACCATATATTTT.

This clonotype occurred a few times. This chain uses TRBV2 with TRBJ2-7; the D call may be TRBD1 or TRBD2 (5 bases each). The V gene's germline CDR1 is SNHLY and CDR2 FYNNEI. The ends were cut back, 4 bases at V and 0 bases at J, with 7 bases in the middle. This CDR3 contains 13 residues. CDR3 DNA sequence: TGTGCCAGCAGTGGAGGGGACTCCTACGAGCAGTACTTC. Translating it yields CASSGGDSYEQYF.

Worth noting for this clonotype: This may be a read error: a much more frequent sequence differs by one nucleotide. The V gene is TRBV6-5, the J gene TRBJ2-7; D ambiguous. V shed 5 bases and J shed 3 bases, with 8 bases lying between them. The CDR3 extends over 12 amino acids. Germline V gives CDR1 MNHEY, CDR2 SVGAGI. This CDR3 is CASSSSLYEQYF. In DNA, the CDR3 is TGTGCCAGCAGTAGCAGTCTCTACGAGCAGTACTTC.

A remark on this clonotype: The junction departs from germline at one end; a sequencing error may be responsible. The gene calls are TRBV28 and TRBJ2-1; no definite D call. Germline CDR1 and CDR2: MDHEN and SYDVKM. This CDR3 is built from 13 residues. The CDR3 sequence: CASSPGSYNEQLF. The CDR3 nucleotides are TGTGCCAGCAGTCCGGGCTCCTACAATGAGCAGCTCTTC.

This clonotype was counted ten times or more. The chain employs TRBV7-2 and TRBJ2-5; D is ambiguous. The CDR3 extends over 12 amino acids. V gave up 6 bases and J gave up 7 bases, with 12 bases separating them. Germline V CDR1 and CDR2: SGHTA, FQGNSA. The CDR3 nucleotides read TGTGCCAGCAGTCCAACAAAAGGGACCCAGTACTTC. Encoded protein: CASSPTKGTQYF. Full variable domain (outside the CDR3, taken from reference TRBV7-2 and TRBJ2-5): GAGVSQSPSNKVTEKGKDVELRCDPISGHTALYWYRQSLGQGLEFLIYFQGNSAPDKSGLPSDRFSAERTGGSVSTLTIQRTQQEDSAVYLCASSPTKGTQYFGPGTRLLVL.

The chain recombines TRBV28 with TRBJ2-3; a weak D match, TRBD1 (5 bases). The V and J ends lost 4 bases and 6 bases respectively, with 14 bases between them. The CDR3 consists of 14 residues. CDR1 and CDR2 from the germline V gene are MDHEN and SYDVKM. The CDR3 region has the DNA TGTGCCAGCAGTTCGGCGACAGTTTTGGATACGCAGTATTTT. Translation gives CASSSATVLDTQYF.

About this clonotype itself: Just one base apart from a much larger clone, this may be a read error. The chain links TRBV6-1 to TRBJ2-3; D perhaps matches TRBD1 (5 bases). Germline V gene sequence: CDR1 MNHNS, CDR2 SASEGT. This CDR3 is 15 amino acids long. CDR3 DNA: TGTGCCAGCAGACCTTGGGAAGACAGCACAGATAAGCAGTATTTT. Translating gives CASRPWEDSTDKQYF.

This clonotype appeared many times. The rearrangement joins TRBV6-1 to TRBJ2-3; 11 bases align to TRBD1. This CDR3 region has 15 residues. The germline V gene has CDR1 MNHNS and CDR2 SASEGT. Trimming took 5 bases from V and 4 from J; bases not matched to a gene: 5. For the CDR3, the DNA is TGTGCCAGCAGTCGGACAGGGGGCGAGGCAGATACGCAGTATTTT. This translates into CASSRTGGEADTQYF.

The V call is TRBV7-9, the J call TRBJ2-7; 8 bases align to TRBD2. The CDR3 length is 16 residues. J gave up 6 bases and V 5 bases, and 15 bases lay outside the gene matches. Germline V gene sequence: CDR1 SEHNR, CDR2 FQNEAQ (reference sequence). The CDR3 spells CASSPRGGRRSTEQYF. The CDR3 DNA sequence: TGTGCCAGCAGCCCCAGGGGCGGGAGGCGATCCACCGAGCAGTACTTC.

This rearrangement joins TRBV20-1 to TRBJ2-7; 7 bases map to TRBD1. Germline CDR1 DFQATT, CDR2 SNEGSKA (reference sequence). With V trimmed by 5 bases and J by 4 bases, 11 bases remained unmatched. The CDR3 covers 14 residues. The CDR3 sequence: CSAPARDSRYEQYF. In DNA, the CDR3 is TGCAGTGCTCCGGCCCGGGACAGCCGATACGAGCAGTACTTC.

This sequence joins TRBV6-2 or TRBV6-3 and TRBJ2-5; tentatively, D is TRBD2 (6 bases). The CDR3 loop spans 12 amino acids. Germline V gives CDR1 MNHEY, CDR2 SVGEGT. V lost 8 bases, J lost 5 bases, and 12 bases lay in between. The chain's CDR3 is CASARETETQYF. The CDR3 DNA reads TGTGCCAGCGCCCGGGAGACGGAGACCCAGTACTTC.

The J gene is TRBJ2-5, the V gene TRBV3-1; 14 bases agree with TRBD2. The trim removed 6 bases at V and 2 bases at J, leaving 8 bases unmatched. CDR3 length equals 17 residues. The germline V gene encodes CDR1 LGHDT and CDR2 YNNKEL (reference sequence). CDR3 residues: CASSPRTSGRLQETQYF. The CDR3, as DNA: TGTGCCAGCAGTCCACGGACTAGCGGGAGGTTGCAAGAGACCCAGTACTTC.

The chain has TRBV4-1 and TRBJ1-6, with 7 bases fitting TRBD1. CDR3 length equals 16 residues. Germline loops: CDR1 MGHRA, CDR2 YSYEKL. The junction had 10 bases not matched to a gene; V was cut back by 5 bases and J by 6 bases. CDR3 nucleotides: TGCGCCAGCAGCGAAGCCGGACAGGCCTCTAATTCACCCCTCCACTTT. As protein: CASSEAGQASNSPLHF.

Of note for this clonotype: This may arise from a read error, as a much more abundant clone is one base away. The chain carries TRBV6-6 and TRBJ2-5; TRBD2 is a possible D gene (5 bases). The better agreement between TRBJ2-7 and the DNA end casts doubt on the J call. Germline assignment: CDR1 MNHNY and CDR2 SVGAGI (reference sequence). The CDR3 extends over 14 amino acids. Written as DNA, the CDR3 is TGTGCCGGCAGTTACGGGGTGAGCTCCTACGAGCAGTACTTC. Its protein product is CAGSYGVSSYEQYF.

The chain employs TRBV3-1 and TRBJ2-7, with D perhaps TRBD1 or TRBD2 (5 bases each). The CDR3 totals 14 residues. Trimming took 5 bases from V and 2 from J, leaving 13 bases between them. The germline V gene has CDR1 LGHDT and CDR2 YNNKEL (reference sequence). The CDR3 is CASSWDHSPYEQYF. CDR3 bases: TGTGCCAGCAGCTGGGACCACTCGCCCTACGAGCAGTACTTC.

This clonotype was observed at least ten times. The gene calls are TRBV4-3 and TRBJ1-4; no reliable D call. The germline gives CDR1 LGHNA, CDR2 YSLEER. Deletions cut 0 bases from V and 12 bases from J, with 8 bases between. The CDR3 totals 12 residues. The CDR3 DNA sequence: TGCGCCAGCAGCCAAGAGACCAACGAACTGTTTTTT. Translation: CASSQETNELFF.

The sample holds many counts of this clonotype. J is TRBJ2-3 and V is TRBV6-2 or TRBV6-3, with TRBD2 as a possible D gene (6 bases). V lost 4 bases to trimming and J lost 4 bases, with 9 bases between them. Germline-derived CDR1 and CDR2 are MNHEY and SVGEGT. There are 13 residues in the CDR3. The CDR3 bases are TGTGCCAGCAGTTCGGAGGGACCAGATACGCAGTATTTT. Its protein is CASSSEGPDTQYF.

A few counts support this clonotype. J is TRBJ2-5 and V is TRBV19; TRBD2 matches at 12 bases. Trimming at V came to 6 bases and at J to 4 bases, leaving 3 bases not matched to a gene. This CDR3 has 14 residues. Germline CDR1 LNHDA, CDR2 SQIVND (reference sequence). The CDR3 region is CASRPTSGRETQYF. In DNA form, the CDR3 reads TGTGCCAGTAGACCGACTAGCGGGAGAGAGACCCAGTACTTC.

Only a few counts were recorded for this clonotype. This chain joins TRBV28 and TRBJ2-1, with 7 bases lining up with TRBD1. The CDR3 sequence is 13 residues long. The germline gives CDR1 MDHEN, CDR2 SYDVKM. Trimming at V came to 3 bases and at J to 9 bases, leaving 5 bases not matched to a gene. Here the CDR3 reads CASSLEQGTEQFF. The CDR3 coding sequence is TGTGCCAGCAGTTTGGAACAGGGGACTGAGCAGTTCTTC.

This clonotype was found once. The genes are TRBV20-1 and TRBJ1-5; TRBD1 is a possible D gene (5 bases). The CDR3 runs to 15 residues. Between the trimmed V and J ends, which lost 6 bases and 2 bases, there was a span of 17 bases. Germline CDR1 DFQATT, CDR2 SNEGSKA (reference sequence). The CDR3 DNA reads TGCAGTGCCATCCTCCAGGGATCCGGCAATCAGCCCCAGCATTTT. Its protein product is CSAILQGSGNQPQHF.

The chain joins TRBV28 to TRBJ2-2, with TRBD1 identical over 10 bases. V lost 5 bases and J lost 3; bases outside the gene matches: 6. Germline CDR1 MDHEN, CDR2 SYDVKM. CDR3 length: 16 amino acids. Here the CDR3 reads CASSPPGTGDTGELFF. The CDR3, as DNA: TGTGCCAGCAGTCCGCCCGGGACAGGGGACACCGGGGAGCTGTTTTTT.

The chain links TRBV9 to TRBJ2-1; D is ambiguous. The CDR3 loop spans 12 amino acids. V was pared by 3 bases and J by 9 bases, with 10 bases between. Germline CDR1 and CDR2: SGDLS and YYNGEE. CDR3 amino acids: CASSARLGEQFF. CDR3 nucleotide sequence: TGTGCCAGCAGCGCTAGACTGGGTGAGCAGTTCTTC.

V usage is TRBV7-2 and J usage is TRBJ1-5; 9 positions agree with TRBD1. Germline V lookup: CDR1 SGHTA, CDR2 FQGNSA. Unmatched junction bases numbered 2, after V lost 10 bases and J lost 1 base. The CDR3 totals 13 residues. CDR3 in amino acids: CATGQGSNQPQHF. The CDR3 DNA is TGTGCCACCGGACAGGGGAGCAATCAGCCCCAGCATTTT.

This clonotype was recorded a few times. The V and J genes are TRBV11-3 and TRBJ2-7; D is ambiguous. The germline V and J ends were trimmed by 8 bases and 0 bases, with 11 bases remaining between them. This CDR3 comprises 13 residues. CDR1 is SGHNT, CDR2 YENEEA, per germline. The CDR3 is CASAKRSSYEQYF. The CDR3 region has the DNA TGTGCCAGCGCGAAAAGGTCCTCCTACGAGCAGTACTTC.